This T cell receptor (beta chain) was sequenced for a study of blood T cell repertoires in COVID-19. Only in-frame clones appear in the TCRdb table, and some are missing; sequencing was by immunoSEQ multiplex PCR. The table records roughly 140,000 clones, approximately 86% of them present only once. CDR3 length equals 14 residues. Losses at the gene ends were 5 bases for V and 1 base for J; bases not matched to a gene: 2. Germline-derived CDR1 and CDR2 are LNHDA and SQIVND (reference sequence). Sequencing input: peripheral blood. This TCR derives from a woman aged 60 to 75 with active or convalescent COVID-19. The chain combines TRBV19 with TRBJ2-1, with TRBD2 identical over 7 bases. The CDR3 protein is CASSPGGSYNEQFF. The CDR3 DNA reads TGTGCCAGTAGTCCGGGGGGATCCTACAATGAGCAGTTCTTC. The variable domain in full, with the rest retrieved from reference TRBV19 and TRBJ2-1, is DGGITQSPKYLFRKEGQNVTLSCEQNLNHDAMYWYRQDPGQGLRLIYYSQIVNDFQKGDIAEGYSVSREKKESFPLTVTSAQKNPTAFYLCASSPGGSYNEQFFGPGTRLTVL.